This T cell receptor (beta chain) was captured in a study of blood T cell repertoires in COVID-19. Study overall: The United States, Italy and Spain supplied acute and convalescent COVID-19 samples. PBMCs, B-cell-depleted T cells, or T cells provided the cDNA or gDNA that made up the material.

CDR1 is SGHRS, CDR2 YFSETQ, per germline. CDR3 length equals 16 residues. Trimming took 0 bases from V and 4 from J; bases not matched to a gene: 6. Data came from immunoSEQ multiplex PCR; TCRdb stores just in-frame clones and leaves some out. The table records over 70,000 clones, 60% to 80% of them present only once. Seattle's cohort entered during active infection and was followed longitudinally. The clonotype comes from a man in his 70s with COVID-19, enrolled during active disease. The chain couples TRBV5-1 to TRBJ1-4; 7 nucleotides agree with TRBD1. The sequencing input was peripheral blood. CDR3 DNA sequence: TGCGCCAGCAGCTTGGTTGGCGGACAGGTTAATGAAAAACTGTTTTTT. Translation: CASSLVGGQVNEKLFF.